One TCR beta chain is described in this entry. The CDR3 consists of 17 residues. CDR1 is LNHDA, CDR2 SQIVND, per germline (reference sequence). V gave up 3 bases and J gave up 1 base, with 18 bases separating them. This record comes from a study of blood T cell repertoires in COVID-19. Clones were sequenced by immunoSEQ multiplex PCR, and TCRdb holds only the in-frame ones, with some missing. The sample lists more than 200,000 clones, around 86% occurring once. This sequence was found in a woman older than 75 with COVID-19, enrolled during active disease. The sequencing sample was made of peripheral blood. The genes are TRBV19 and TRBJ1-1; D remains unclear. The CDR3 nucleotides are TGTGCCAGTAGTATCCGCGTCTTTGGTATCCGGAACACTGAAGCTTTCTTT. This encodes CASSIRVFGIRNTEAFF.